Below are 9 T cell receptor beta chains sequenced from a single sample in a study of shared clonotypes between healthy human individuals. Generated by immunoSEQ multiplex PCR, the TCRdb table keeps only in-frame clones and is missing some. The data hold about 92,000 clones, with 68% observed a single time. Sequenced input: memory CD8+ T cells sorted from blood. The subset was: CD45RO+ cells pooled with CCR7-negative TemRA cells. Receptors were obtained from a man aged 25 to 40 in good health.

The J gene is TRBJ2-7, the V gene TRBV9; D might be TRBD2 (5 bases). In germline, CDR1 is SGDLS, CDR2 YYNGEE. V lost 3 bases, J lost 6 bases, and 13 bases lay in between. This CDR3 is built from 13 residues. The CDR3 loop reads CASSGFEGLEQYF. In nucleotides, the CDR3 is TGTGCCAGCAGCGGCTTTGAGGGTCTCGAGCAGTACTTC.

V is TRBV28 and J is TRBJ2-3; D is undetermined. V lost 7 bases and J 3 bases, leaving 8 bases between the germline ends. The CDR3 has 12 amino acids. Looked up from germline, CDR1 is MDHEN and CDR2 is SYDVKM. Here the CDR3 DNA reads TGTGCCAGCACGGAAGGGACAGATACGCAGTATTTT. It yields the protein CASTEGTDTQYF.

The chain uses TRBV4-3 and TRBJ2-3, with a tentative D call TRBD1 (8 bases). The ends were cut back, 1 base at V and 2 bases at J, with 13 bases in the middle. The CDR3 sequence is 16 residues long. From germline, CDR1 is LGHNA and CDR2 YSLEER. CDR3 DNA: TGCGCCAGCAGCCAAGCACAGGGGGGGCACACAGATACGCAGTATTTT. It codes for CASSQAQGGHTDTQYF.

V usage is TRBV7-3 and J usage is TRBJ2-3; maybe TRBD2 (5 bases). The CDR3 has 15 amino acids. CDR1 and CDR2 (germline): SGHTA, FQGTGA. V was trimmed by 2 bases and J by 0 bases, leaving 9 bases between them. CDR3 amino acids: CASSLLRGSTDTQYF. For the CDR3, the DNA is TGTGCCAGCAGCTTATTGCGCGGGAGCACAGATACGCAGTATTTT.

CDR3 in amino acids: CASSYLSGGRMNTEAFF. CDR3 bases: TGTGCCAGCAGTTATCTAAGTGGGGGTCGCATGAACACTGAAGCTTTCTTT. The chain is built from TRBV27 and TRBJ1-1; possibly TRBD1 for D (5 bases). Germline V gene data show CDR1 as MNHEY and CDR2 as SMNVEV (reference sequence). Trimming removed 4 bases from V and 0 bases from J, with 18 bases in between. The CDR3 spans 17 residues.

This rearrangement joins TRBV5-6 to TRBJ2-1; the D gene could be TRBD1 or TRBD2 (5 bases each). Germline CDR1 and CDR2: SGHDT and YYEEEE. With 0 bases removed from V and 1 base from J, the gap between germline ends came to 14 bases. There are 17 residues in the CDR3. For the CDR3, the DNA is TGTGCCAGCAGCTTGGTTGGGGGATTGGGATCCTACAATGAGCAGTTCTTC. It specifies CASSLVGGLGSYNEQFF.

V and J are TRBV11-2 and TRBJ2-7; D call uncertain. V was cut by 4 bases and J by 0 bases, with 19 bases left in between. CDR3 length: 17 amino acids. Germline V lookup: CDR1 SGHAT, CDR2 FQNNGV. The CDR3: CASSSIKSTVSSYEQYF. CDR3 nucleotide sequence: TGTGCCAGCAGCTCCATCAAATCGACGGTTAGCTCCTACGAGCAGTACTTC.

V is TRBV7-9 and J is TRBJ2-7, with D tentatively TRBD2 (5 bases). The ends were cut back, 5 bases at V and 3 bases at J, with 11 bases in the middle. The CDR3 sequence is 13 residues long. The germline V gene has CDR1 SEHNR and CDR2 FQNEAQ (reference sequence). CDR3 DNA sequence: TGTGCCAGCAGCCCCCGGGATGTCTACGAGCAGTACTTC. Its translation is CASSPRDVYEQYF.

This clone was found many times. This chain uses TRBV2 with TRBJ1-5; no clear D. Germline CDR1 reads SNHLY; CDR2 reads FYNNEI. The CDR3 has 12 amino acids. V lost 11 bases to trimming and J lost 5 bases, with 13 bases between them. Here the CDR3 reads CAAGFGDQPQHF. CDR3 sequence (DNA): TGTGCCGCCGGTTTTGGGGATCAGCCCCAGCATTTT.